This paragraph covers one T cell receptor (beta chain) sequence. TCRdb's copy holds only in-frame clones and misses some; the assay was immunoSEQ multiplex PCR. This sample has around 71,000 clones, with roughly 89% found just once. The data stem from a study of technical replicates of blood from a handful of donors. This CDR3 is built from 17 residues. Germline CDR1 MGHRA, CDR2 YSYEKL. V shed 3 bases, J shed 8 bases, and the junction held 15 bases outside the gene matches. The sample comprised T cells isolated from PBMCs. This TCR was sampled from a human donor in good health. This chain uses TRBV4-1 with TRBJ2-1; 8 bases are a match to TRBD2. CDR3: CASSHPPDGTSRHEQFF. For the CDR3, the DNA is TGCGCCAGCAGCCACCCCCCCGACGGGACTAGTCGCCATGAGCAGTTCTTC.